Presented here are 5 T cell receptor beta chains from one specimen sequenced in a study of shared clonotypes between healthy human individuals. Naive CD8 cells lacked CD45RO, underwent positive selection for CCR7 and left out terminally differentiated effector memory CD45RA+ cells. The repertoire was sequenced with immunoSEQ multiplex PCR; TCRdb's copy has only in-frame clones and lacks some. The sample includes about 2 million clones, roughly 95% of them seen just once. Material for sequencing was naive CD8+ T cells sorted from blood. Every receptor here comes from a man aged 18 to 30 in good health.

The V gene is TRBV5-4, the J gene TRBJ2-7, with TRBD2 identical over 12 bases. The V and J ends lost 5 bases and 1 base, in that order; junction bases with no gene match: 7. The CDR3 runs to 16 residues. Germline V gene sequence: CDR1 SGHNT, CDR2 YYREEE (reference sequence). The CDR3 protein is CASSTGLAGTSYEQYF. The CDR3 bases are TGTGCCAGCAGTACAGGACTAGCGGGGACGTCCTACGAGCAGTACTTC.

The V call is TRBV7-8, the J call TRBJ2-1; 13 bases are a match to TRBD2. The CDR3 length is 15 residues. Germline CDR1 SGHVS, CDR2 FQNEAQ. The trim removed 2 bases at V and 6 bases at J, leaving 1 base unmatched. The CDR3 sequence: CASSLTSGGVNEQFF. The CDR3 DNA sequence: TGTGCCAGCAGCTTAACTAGCGGGGGGGTCAATGAGCAGTTCTTC.

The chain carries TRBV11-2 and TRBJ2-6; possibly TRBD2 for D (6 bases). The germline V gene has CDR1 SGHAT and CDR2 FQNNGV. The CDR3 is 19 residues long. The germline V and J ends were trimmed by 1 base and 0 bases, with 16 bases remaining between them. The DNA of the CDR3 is TGTGCCAGCAGCTTAGCGGACGGGAGAACCTTCTCTGGGGCCAACGTCCTGACTTTC. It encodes CASSLADGRTFSGANVLTF.

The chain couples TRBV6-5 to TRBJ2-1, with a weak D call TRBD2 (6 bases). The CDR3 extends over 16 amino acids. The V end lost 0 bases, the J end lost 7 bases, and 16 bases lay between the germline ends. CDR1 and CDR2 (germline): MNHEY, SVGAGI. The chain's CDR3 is CASSYSGPGSGNEQFF. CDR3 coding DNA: TGTGCCAGCAGTTACTCGGGGCCAGGTAGCGGTAATGAGCAGTTCTTC.

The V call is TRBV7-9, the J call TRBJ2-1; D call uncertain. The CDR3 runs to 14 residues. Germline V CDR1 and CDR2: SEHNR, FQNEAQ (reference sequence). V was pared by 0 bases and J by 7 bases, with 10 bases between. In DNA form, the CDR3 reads TGTGCCAGCAGCTTAGCTAATCCTAGGAATGAGCAGTTCTTC. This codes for CASSLANPRNEQFF.